One T cell receptor beta chain is described in this entry. What it binds is unknown. This specimen belongs to a study of OX40 agonist ivuxolimab in advanced cancers. The V end lost 7 bases, the J end lost 0 bases, and 3 bases lay between the germline ends. The germline V gene encodes CDR1 MNHNY and CDR2 SVGAGI (reference sequence). The CDR3 consists of 12 residues. On cycle 4 day 1 and cycle 7 day 1, as well as at baseline, blood was sampled. The data were produced by immunoSEQ multiplex PCR, yet TCRdb's version contains in-frame clones alone and is incomplete. In the table there are about 64,000 clones, approximately 90% of which are singletons. Study results and caveats: Antigen specificity remained undetermined for the expanded peripheral T cells. Among some nonresponders, normalized T-cell clonal expansion was also low.

The V gene is TRBV6-6, the J gene TRBJ1-4; D remains ambiguous. Sequenced material: CD4+ or CD8+ T cells sorted from blood, taken in a trial of the OX40 agonist ivuxolimab. The sequence was collected from an adult with an advanced solid tumor such as melanoma, head and neck, liver or kidney cancer. CDR3: CASTATNEKLFF. The CDR3 nucleotides read TGTGCCAGCACTGCAACTAATGAAAAACTGTTTTTT.